This T cell receptor (beta chain) was sequenced for a study of T cell responses to AZD1222 COVID-19 vaccine (dated by TCRdb to the early 2020s). About the investigation overall: TCR sequencing covered more than 230 trial participants: 200 to 220 given two doses of AZD1222 and 26 given two doses of MenACWY control vaccine. Trial participants were enrolled by age into subgroups of 18-55, 56-69 and 70-plus years, and around 140, 26 and 57 TCR-sequenced participants, respectively, were included in these subgroups. Paper-wide results and their limitations: Because no day 14 peak-response samples were available, the repertoires could be characterized only after the peak T cell response. The 56-69-year group was small, and its depth increase did not reach significance, likely because of low power. Conclusions about previously exposed vaccinees were limited because only a handful of AZD1222 recipients were SARS-CoV-2 seropositive at baseline. Reportedly, almost half of the unique spike-specific TCRs recognized epitopes lying outside the regions that are mutated in the B.1.351 and B.1.1.7 variants. Participants were mostly white British and included more females than males, and it was suggested by the authors that clonal diversity may have been underestimated. Vaccine-associated CD4 TCRs spanned the whole spike protein, with dominant responses in regions 160-218 and 743-854. A significant rise in spike-specific TCR breadth and depth was observed after two AZD1222 doses relative to day 0 and relative to MenACWY recipients.

The sample's time point, from its label and the paper: about 28 days (+/-7) after the second vaccine dose. Because spike-specific TCR depth and breadth did not differ between the two schedules, AZD1222 recipients who got a second dose at roughly 4 weeks were pooled with those who got a second dose at roughly 12 weeks. Vaccinee samples were obtained from the UK trials COV001 and COV002, which included a single-blind randomized controlled phase 2/3 trial of AZD1222 (ChAdOx1 nCoV-19) in healthy adults. Trial participant PBMC samples were collected at day 0 and day 28 after the second dose for TCRbeta chain sequencing. Comment on this clone: Its recognized antigen is unknown. Base qualities are not recorded, but no much larger clone differs from it by a single base.

The CDR3 regions of human TCRbeta chains were analyzed by immunosequencing. In the original analysis: TCRs in the repertoires were matched against a reference library of SARS-CoV-2-specific TCRs that had been generated with the MIRA antigen-specificity platform. Breadth meant the fraction of unique TCRs that were SARS-CoV-2-associated, whereas depth meant the fraction of total T cells that were SARS-CoV-2-associated. Using the MIRA data, each spike-specific TCR was assigned both to the spike region to which the TCR was reactive and to a CD4 or CD8 class. Log10-transformed breadth and depth values were compared by one-way ANOVA with Sidak's multiple comparisons tests. TCRdb's version of the immuneACCESS table is confined to in-frame rearrangements and falls short of the full clone set. An unresolved V gene accounts for under half of the shortfall where checked; the remainder is of unknown origin. D and trimming were read from the DNA, whereas the V and J calls and clone size are those reported in that table. In all, the sample holds 150,000 or so clones, and 94% of those were seen once. Roughly 4.6% of the sample is in the top ten clones.

In the germline V gene, CDR1 corresponds to SQVTM and CDR2 to ANQGSEA. V and J lose 6 bases and 6 bases, and a span of 14 bases separates them. Counted from cysteine to phenylalanine, this CDR3 has 12 amino acids. Only CDR3 DNA remains: 36 bases, in frame from the first base. The TCR originated in an adult who received the AZD1222 COVID-19 vaccine. This sequence uses TRBV29-1 and TRBJ1-1, with an unclear D gene assignment. The sample here was peripheral blood, taken 28 days after the second AZD1222 dose. The CDR3 protein: CSVREVKAEAFF. The DNA reads TGCAGCGTAAGGGAGGTTAAGGCTGAAGCTTTCTTT.